This T cell receptor beta chain was sequenced in a study of Ad26.COV2.S vaccination and SARS-CoV-2 variants. The assay was immunoSEQ multiplex PCR, and TCRdb's table has in-frame clones only and misses some. The table lists roughly 150,000 clones, approximately 90% of them singletons, with 4% to 6% in the top ten. The V end lost 4 bases, the J end lost 7 bases, and 13 bases lay between the germline ends. The germline CDR1 and CDR2 sequences are LNHDA and SQIVND (reference sequence). The length of the CDR3 is 13 residues. The input for sequencing was peripheral blood, taken after recovery from COVID-19. This chain uses TRBV19 with TRBJ1-1, with a possible D match to TRBD1 (6 bases). This receptor was obtained from a human donor who had recovered from COVID-19. This CDR3 is CASSTWDTGEAFF. DNA for the CDR3: TGTGCCAGTAGTACTTGGGACACCGGTGAAGCTTTCTTT. Full variable domain (rest looked up from reference TRBV19 and TRBJ1-1): DGGITQSPKYLFRKEGQNVTLSCEQNLNHDAMYWYRQDPGQGLRLIYYSQIVNDFQKGDIAEGYSVSREKKESFPLTVTSAQKNPTAFYLCASSTWDTGEAFFGQGTRLTVV.